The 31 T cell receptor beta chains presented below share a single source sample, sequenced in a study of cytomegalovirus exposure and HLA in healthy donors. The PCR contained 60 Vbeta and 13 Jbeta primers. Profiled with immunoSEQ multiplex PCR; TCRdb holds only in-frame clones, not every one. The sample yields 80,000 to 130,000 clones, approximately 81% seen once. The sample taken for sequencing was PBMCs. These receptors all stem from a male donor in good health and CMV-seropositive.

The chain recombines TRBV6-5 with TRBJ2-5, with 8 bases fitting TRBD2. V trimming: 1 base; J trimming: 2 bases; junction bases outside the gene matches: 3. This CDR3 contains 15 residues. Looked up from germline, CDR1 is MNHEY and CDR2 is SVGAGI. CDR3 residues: CASSYFGGGQETQYF. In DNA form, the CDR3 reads TGTGCCAGCAGTTACTTCGGGGGGGGGCAAGAGACCCAGTACTTC.

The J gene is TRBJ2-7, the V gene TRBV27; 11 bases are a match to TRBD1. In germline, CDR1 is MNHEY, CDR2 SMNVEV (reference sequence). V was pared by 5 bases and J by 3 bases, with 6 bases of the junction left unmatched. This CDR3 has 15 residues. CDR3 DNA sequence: TGTGCCAGCAGTGGTCCCGGGACAGGGGGCTACGAGCAGTACTTC. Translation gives CASSGPGTGGYEQYF.

The CDR3, as DNA: TGTGCCAGCAGCACGGACAGCGGCTACGAGCAGTACTTC. This codes for CASSTDSGYEQYF. The genes are TRBV9 and TRBJ2-7; weak D call: TRBD1 (6 bases). The CDR3 covers 13 residues. V was clipped by 4 bases and J by 3 bases, with 11 bases between them. The germline V gene has CDR1 SGDLS and CDR2 YYNGEE. The full variable domain, completed using reference TRBV9 and TRBJ2-7, is DSGVTQTPKHLITATGQRVTLRCSPRSGDLSVYWYQQSLDQGLQFLIQYYNGEERAKGNILERFSAQQFPDLHSELNLSSLELGDSALYFCASSTDSGYEQYFGPGTRLTVT.

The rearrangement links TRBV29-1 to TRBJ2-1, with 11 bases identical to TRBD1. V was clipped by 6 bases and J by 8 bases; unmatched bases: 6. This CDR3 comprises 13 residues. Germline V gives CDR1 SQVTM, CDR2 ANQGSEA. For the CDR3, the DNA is TGCAGCGTCCCCGGGACAGGGGGGTATGAGCAGTTCTTC. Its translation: CSVPGTGGYEQFF.

The CDR3: CASSLDGKGYTF. Here the CDR3 DNA reads TGTGCCAGCAGCTTGGACGGGAAGGGCTACACCTTC. The chain links TRBV5-4 to TRBJ1-2; no clear D. This CDR3 is built from 12 residues. Looked up from germline, CDR1 is SGHNT and CDR2 is YYREEE (reference sequence). V shed 0 bases and J shed 8 bases, with 8 bases lying between them.

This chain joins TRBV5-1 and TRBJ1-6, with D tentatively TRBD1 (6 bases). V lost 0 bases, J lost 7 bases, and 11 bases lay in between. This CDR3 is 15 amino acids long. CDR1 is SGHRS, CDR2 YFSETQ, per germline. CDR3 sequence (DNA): TGCGCCAGCAGCTTGGGAGACAGGCAAAATTCACCCCTCCACTTT. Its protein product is CASSLGDRQNSPLHF.

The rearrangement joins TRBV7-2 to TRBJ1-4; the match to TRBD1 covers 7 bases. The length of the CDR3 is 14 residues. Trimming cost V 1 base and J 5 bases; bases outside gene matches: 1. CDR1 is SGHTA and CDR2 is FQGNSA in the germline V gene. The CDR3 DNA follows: TGTGCCAGCAGCTTAGGACAGGGAAATGAAAAACTGTTTTTT. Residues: CASSLGQGNEKLFF.

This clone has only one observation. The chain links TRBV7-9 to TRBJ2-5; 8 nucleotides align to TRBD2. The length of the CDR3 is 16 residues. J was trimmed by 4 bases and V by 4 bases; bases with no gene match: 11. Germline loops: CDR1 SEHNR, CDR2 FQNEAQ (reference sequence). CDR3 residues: CASSSSGQRAGETQYF. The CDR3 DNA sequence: TGTGCCAGCAGCTCTAGCGGGCAAAGGGCGGGAGAGACCCAGTACTTC.

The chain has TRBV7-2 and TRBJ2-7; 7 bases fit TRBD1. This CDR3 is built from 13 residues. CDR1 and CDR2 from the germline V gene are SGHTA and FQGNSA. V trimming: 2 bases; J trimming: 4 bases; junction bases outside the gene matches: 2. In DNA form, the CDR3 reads TGTGCCAGCAGCTTATTCAGGGGGTACGAGCAGTACTTC. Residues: CASSLFRGYEQYF.

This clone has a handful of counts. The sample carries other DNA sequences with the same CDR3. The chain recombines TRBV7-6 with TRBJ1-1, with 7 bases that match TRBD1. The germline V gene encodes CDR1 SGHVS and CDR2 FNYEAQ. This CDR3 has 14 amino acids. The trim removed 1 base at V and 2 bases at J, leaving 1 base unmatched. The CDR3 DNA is TGTGCCAGCAGCTTAGGACAGGGAAACACTGAAGCTTTCTTT. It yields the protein CASSLGQGNTEAFF.

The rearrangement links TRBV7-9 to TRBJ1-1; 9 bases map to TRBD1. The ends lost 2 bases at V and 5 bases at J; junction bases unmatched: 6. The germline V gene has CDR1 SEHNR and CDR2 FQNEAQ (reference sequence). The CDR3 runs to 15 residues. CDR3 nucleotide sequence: TGTGCCAGCAGCTTACAGACAGGGGGAGAAACTGAAGCTTTCTTT. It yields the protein CASSLQTGGETEAFF.

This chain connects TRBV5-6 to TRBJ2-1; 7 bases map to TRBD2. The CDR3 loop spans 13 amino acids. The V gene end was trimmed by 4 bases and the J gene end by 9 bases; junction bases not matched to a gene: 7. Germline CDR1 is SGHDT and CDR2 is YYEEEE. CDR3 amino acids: CASSPRGVVEQFF. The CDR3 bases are TGTGCCAGCAGCCCTCGGGGGGTAGTTGAGCAGTTCTTC.

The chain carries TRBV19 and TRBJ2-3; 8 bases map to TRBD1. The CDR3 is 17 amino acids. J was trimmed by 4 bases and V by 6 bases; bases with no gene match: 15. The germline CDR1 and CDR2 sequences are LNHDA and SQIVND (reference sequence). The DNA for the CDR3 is TGTGCCAGTAGCCCGGGTTGGCAGGGGGCCCGTTCAGATACGCAGTATTTT. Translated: CASSPGWQGARSDTQYF.

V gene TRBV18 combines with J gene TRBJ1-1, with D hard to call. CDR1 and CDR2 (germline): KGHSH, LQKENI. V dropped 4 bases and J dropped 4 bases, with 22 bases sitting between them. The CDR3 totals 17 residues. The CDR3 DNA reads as TGTGCCAGCTCACTGTCCCAAGTAGGTGGCGGAGCCACTGAAGCTTTCTTT. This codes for CASSLSQVGGGATEAFF. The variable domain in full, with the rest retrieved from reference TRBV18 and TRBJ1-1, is NAGVMQNPRHLVRRRGQEARLRCSPMKGHSHVYWYRQLPEEGLKFMVYLQKENIIDESGMPKERFSAEFPKEGPSILRIQQVVRGDSAAYFCASSLSQVGGGATEAFFGQGTRLTVV.

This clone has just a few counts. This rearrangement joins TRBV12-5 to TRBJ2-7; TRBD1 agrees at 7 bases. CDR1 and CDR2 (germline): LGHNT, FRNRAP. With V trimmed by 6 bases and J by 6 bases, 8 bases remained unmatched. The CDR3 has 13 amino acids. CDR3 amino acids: CASGTGLDREQYF. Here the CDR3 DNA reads TGTGCTAGTGGGACAGGGCTGGATCGCGAGCAGTACTTC.

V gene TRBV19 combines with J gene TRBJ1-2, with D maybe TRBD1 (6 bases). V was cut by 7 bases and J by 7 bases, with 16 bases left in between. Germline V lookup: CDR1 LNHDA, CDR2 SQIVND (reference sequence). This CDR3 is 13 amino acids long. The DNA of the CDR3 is TGTGCCAGTAAATCCGACAGGTTTTTTGGCTACACCTTC. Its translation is CASKSDRFFGYTF.

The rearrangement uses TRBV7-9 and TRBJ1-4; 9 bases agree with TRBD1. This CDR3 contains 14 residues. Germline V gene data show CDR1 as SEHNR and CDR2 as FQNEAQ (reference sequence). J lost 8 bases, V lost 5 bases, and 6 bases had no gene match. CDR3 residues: CASSIQGTGEKLFF. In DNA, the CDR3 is TGTGCCAGCAGCATCCAGGGGACAGGGGAAAAACTGTTTTTT.

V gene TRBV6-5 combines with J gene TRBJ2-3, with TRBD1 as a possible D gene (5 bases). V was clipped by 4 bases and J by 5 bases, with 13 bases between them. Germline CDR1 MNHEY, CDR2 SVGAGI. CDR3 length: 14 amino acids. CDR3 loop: CASSWGIVRDTQYF. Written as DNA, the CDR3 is TGTGCCAGCAGTTGGGGCATCGTCCGAGATACGCAGTATTTT.

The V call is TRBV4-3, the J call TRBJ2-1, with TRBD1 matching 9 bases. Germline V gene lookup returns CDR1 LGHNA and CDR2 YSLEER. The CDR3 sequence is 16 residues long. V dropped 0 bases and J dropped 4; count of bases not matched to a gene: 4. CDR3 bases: TGCGCCAGCAGCCAAGATGAGGGACAGGGTTACAATGAGCAGTTCTTC. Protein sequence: CASSQDEGQGYNEQFF.

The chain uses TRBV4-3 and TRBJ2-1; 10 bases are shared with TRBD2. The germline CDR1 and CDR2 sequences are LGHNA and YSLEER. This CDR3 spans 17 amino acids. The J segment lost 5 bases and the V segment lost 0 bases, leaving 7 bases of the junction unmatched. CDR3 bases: TGCGCCAGCAGCCAAGAATCTAGCGGGGGTTTTCACAATGAGCAGTTCTTC. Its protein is CASSQESSGGFHNEQFF.

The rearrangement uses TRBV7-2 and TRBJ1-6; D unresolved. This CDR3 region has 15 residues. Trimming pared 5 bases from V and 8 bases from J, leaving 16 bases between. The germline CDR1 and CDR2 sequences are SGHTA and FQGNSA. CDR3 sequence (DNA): TGTGCCAGCAGCACCCCGGGAGTGGGAGATTCACCCCTCCACTTT. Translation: CASSTPGVGDSPLHF.

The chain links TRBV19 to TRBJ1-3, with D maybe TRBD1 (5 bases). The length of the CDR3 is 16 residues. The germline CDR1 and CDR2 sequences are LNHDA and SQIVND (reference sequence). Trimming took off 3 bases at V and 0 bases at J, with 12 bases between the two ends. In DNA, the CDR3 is TGTGCCAGTAGTATTCCCCGCCAGGGCTCTGGAAACACCATATATTTT. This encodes CASSIPRQGSGNTIYF.

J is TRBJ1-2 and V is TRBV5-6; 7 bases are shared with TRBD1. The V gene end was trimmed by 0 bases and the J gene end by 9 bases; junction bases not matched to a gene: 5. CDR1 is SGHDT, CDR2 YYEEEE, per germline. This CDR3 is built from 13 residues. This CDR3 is CASSLAGDSRYTF. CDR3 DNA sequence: TGTGCCAGCAGCTTGGCGGGGGACAGCCGCTACACCTTC. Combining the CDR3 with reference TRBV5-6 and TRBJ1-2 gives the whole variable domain DAGVTQSPTHLIKTRGQQVTLRCSPKSGHDTVSWYQQALGQGPQFIFQYYEEEERQRGNFPDRFSGHQFPNYSSELNVNALLLGDSALYLCASSLAGDSRYTFGSGTRLTVV.

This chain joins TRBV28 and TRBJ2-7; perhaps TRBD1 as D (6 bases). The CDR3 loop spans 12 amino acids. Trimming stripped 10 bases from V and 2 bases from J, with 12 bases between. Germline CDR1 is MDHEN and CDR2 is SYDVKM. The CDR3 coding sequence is TGTGCCACCCGGGACAAGACCTACGAGCAGTACTTC. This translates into CATRDKTYEQYF. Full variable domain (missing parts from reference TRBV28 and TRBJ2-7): DVKVTQSSRYLVKRTGEKVFLECVQDMDHENMFWYRQDPGLGLRLIYFSYDVKMKEKGDIPEGYSVSREKKERFSLILESASTNQTSMYLCATRDKTYEQYFGPGTRLTVT.

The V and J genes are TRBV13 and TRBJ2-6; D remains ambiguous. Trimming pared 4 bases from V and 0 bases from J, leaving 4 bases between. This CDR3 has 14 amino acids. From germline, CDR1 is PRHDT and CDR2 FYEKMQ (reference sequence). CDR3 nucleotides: TGTGCCAGCAGCTACTACTCTGGGGCCAACGTCCTGACTTTC. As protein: CASSYYSGANVLTF.

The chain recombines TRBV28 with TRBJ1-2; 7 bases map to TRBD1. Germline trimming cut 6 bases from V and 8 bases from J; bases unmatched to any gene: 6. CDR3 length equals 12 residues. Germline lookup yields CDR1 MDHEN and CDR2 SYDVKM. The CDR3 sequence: CASSRRGGGYTF. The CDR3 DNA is TGTGCCAGCAGCAGAAGAGGGGGCGGCTACACCTTC.

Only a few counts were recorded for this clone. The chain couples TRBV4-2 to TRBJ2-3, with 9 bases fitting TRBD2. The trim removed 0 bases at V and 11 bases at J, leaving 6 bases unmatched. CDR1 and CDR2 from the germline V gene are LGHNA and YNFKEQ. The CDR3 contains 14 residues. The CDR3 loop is CASSQEAGGLLQYF. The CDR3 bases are TGTGCCAGCAGCCAAGAGGCGGGGGGGCTCTTGCAGTATTTT.

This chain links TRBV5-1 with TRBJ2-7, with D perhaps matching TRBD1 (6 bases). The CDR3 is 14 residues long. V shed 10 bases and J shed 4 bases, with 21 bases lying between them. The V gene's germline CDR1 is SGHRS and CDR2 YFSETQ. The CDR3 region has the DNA TGCGCCTCCTCCTTCGGGACAATCTCGTACGAGCAGTACTTC. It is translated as CASSFGTISYEQYF. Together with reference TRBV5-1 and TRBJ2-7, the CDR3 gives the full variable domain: KAGVTQTPRYLIKTRGQQVTLSCSPISGHRSVSWYQQTPGQGLQFLFEYFSETQRNKGNFPGRFSGRQFSNSRSEMNVSTLELGDSALYLCASSFGTISYEQYFGPGTRLTVT.

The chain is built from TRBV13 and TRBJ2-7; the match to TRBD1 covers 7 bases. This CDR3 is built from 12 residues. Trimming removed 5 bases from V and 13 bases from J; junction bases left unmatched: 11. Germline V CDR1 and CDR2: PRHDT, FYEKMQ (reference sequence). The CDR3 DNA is TGTGCCAGCAGCCTCCGGTACCGGGACAGTTACTTC. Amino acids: CASSLRYRDSYF.

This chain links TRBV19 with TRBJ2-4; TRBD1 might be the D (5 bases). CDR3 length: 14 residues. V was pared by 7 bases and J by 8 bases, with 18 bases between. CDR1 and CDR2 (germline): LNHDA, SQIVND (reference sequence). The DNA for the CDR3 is TGTGCCAGTACGGCAGGGTTGGTTGTGGACATTCAGTACTTC. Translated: CASTAGLVVDIQYF.

CDR3 nucleotide sequence: TGTGCCAGCAGCCAAAATTTACCGGGACAGGGGTCCGGGGAGCTGTTTTTT. Translated, it gives CASSQNLPGQGSGELFF. The chain carries TRBV14 and TRBJ2-2; 10 bases match TRBD1. In germline, CDR1 is SGHDN, CDR2 FVKESK. The V gene end was trimmed by 2 bases and the J gene end by 6 bases; junction bases not matched to a gene: 9. There are 17 residues in the CDR3.